The entry below gives a single T cell receptor (beta chain) sequence along with its context. This clonotype has only a few counts. Its cognate antigen has yet to be identified. No qualities accompany the bases; no much larger clone lies one base away. The sample comes from a study of T-cell memory formation after mild COVID-19 (dated by TCRdb to 2020 to 2022). Broadly, across the study: Most TCR sequence clusters were specific to one of the two donors. The cohort was made up of two young adult volunteers, one female and one male, who were previously healthy. In a couple of donors, T-cell clones that expanded and contracted after mild COVID-19 were followed by sequencing TCRalpha and TCRbeta repertoires longitudinally.

Taken from the germline V gene (reference sequence), the CDR1 and CDR2 loops are DFQATT and SNEGSKA. V gives up 4 bases and J gives up 5 bases, and the segment between their germline ends measures 18 bases. The CDR3 starts with the cysteine, ends with the valine, and has 14 residues. Kept here is only the CDR3 DNA, which spans 42 bases and is read in frame from base 1. TCRdb lists the instrument as Illumina NovaSeq 6000. Using 5'RACE with constant-segment primers, TCRalpha and TCRbeta cDNA libraries were constructed, with sample barcodes and unique molecular identifiers added in the process. RNA was extracted from every sample with Trizol reagent. The libraries were amplified in two PCR steps, and the second step added a second sample barcode and Illumina TruSeq adapters. The libraries were sequenced on an Illumina NovaSeq using 2 x 150 bp paired-end reads. As for the original processing: Demultiplexing of reads and collapsing into UMI-guided consensus sequences were performed with migec v1.2.7. Using mixcr v2.1.11, UMI consensuses were aligned to TRA and TRB V and J templates and then assembled into clonotypes. Clonotypes were classified as expanded or contracted when called significant by both edgeR and NoisET, with noise models trained on biological replicates. For edgeR calls, the thresholds were a false discovery rate-adjusted p below 0.01 and a log2 fold-change of 1. As an exploratory analysis of dynamics, PCA with hierarchical clustering was applied to max-normalized trajectories of the 1000 most abundant clonotypes. Separately sequenced CD4+ and CD8+ repertoires were used to assign a CD4 or CD8 phenotype to each responding clone. The public sequencing data were trimmed at Q25 with fastp and processed into clonotypes with MiXCR by TCRdb, which kept only in-frame beta chains. Entries are consolidated by CDR3 protein sequence, retaining the most common genes and DNA. What appears here as the V and J calls and clone size reflects TCRdb's work, not the paper's. The sample table records roughly 350,000 distinct CDR3 sequences; approximately 13% of these occur just once. The top ten constitute over 20% of the sample.

Ficoll-Paque density gradient centrifugation was used to isolate PBMCs. The paper's findings and limits, for the study overall: Only a couple of mild cases were covered by the study, and larger cohorts that include severe cases with pre-infection samples were considered necessary. Some responding clones were found in pre-infection memory, which suggests that pre-existing cross-reactive memory T cells took part in the SARS-CoV-2 response. SARS-CoV-2 specificity was not confirmed for the second-wave clones peaking on day 37. Contracting CD4+ clones were located mainly in the CM and EM memory subsets, whereas CD8+ clones were found to be enriched in EMRA. From day 15 to 85, contracting clones showed balanced CD4/CD8 phenotypes, whereas a second wave of clones that expanded from day 15 to 37 leaned towards CD4+.

The sequence was obtained from a man aged 18 to 30 who had mild COVID-19 (a few samples of this study predate the infection). The sample titles of this study are shuffled in the database, so cell type and time point are left out; the donor was told from shared clones. Rearrangement joined TRBV20-1 to TRBJ2-7; the D gene is possibly TRBD1 or TRBD2, each agreeing over 5 bases. The sequencing sample was made of PBMCs or a T cell subset sorted from them (not recorded which). The nucleotides read TGCAGTGCTAAACCATTGGGGGTGAGGGACGAGCAGTACGTC. This gives the protein CSAKPLGVRDEQYV.